This T cell receptor (beta chain) was documented in a study of glioma-infiltrating T cells. In the case of this clonotype: A much more abundant neighbour one base away suggests this may be a read error.

The iRepertoire nested amplicon-rescue multiplex PCR amplified TCR alpha and beta CDR3s from RNA. TCRdb itself ran the multiplex PCR reads through MiXCR, one entry per CDR3 protein. The sample carries around 180,000 distinct CDR3 sequences, about 47% recorded once. Germline-derived CDR1 and CDR2 are MNHEY and SVGEGT. This CDR3 contains 14 residues. Input material: glioma tissue, nonneoplastic brain tissue, or PBMCs (not recorded which). The chain carries TRBV6-2 or TRBV6-3 and TRBJ2-1; TRBD2 agrees at 8 bases. The origin of this receptor is a human donor with low-grade glioma or glioblastoma, undergoing nonglioma brain surgery, or in good health (not recorded which). This CDR3 is CAISTSGEGLEQFF. The CDR3 region has the DNA TGTGCCATCAGTACTAGCGGAGAGGGGTTAGAGCAGTTCTTC.